This TCR beta chain is from a study of CD8+CD57+ T cells in acquired aplastic anemia. The study profiled TCR beta VDJ and CDR3 using genomic DNA as template. TCRdb called the reads again in MiXCR, with one record for every CDR3 protein. The sample gives 250,000 to 350,000 distinct CDR3 sequences, approximately 57% of which show up once; less than 9.5% is in the top ten. Input material: sorted CD4+, CD8+, or CD8+CD57+ T cells (not recorded which) from PBMCs. The TCR sequence derives from a human donor with severe aplastic anemia or a healthy control (not recorded which).

The CDR3 nucleotides are TGTGCCAGCAGTACCCTGGGACAGGCGATCTATGGCTACACCTTC. Encoded protein: CASSTLGQAIYGYTF. The chain combines TRBV4-2 with TRBJ1-2; 8 nucleotides line up with TRBD1. V shed 6 bases and J 4 bases; nucleotides not matched to a gene: 10. The CDR3 sequence is 15 residues long. The germline CDR1 and CDR2 sequences are LGHNA and YNFKEQ.